Listed here are 8 T cell receptor beta chains from one sample, sequenced in a study of T cell clusters in autoimmune cytopenias. TRB rearrangements were amplified by touch-down multiplex PCR with mixed TRB-A/B primers. TCRdb reanalyzed the multiplex PCR reads, giving one entry per CDR3 protein sequence and no DNA. This sample contains about 8,100 distinct CDR3 sequences. Each sample's input was about 270 ng genomic DNA, some 34,000 genome equivalents. The sequenced sample was peripheral blood. The receptors come from a human donor with an autoimmune cytopenia or autoimmune hepatitis (not recorded which).

The chain recombines TRBV6-2 or TRBV6-3 with TRBJ1-3. The CDR3 extends over 14 amino acids. Germline values: CDR1 MNHEY, CDR2 SVGEGT. CDR3 sequence: CASSYDSTGNTIYF.

The V gene is TRBV6-2 or TRBV6-3, the J gene TRBJ1-5; the TCRdb call, TRBD1, lacks DNA for checking. Germline assignment: CDR1 MNHEY and CDR2 SVGEGT. The CDR3 is 14 amino acids. The CDR3 protein is CASSHGARNQPQHF.

This sequence joins TRBV6-2 or TRBV6-3 and TRBJ1-1. This CDR3 has 13 amino acids. The V gene's germline CDR1 is MNHEY and CDR2 SVGEGT. CDR3 sequence: CASKPSGGGEAFF.

The rearrangement joins TRBV19 to TRBJ2-7; the D gene TCRdb calls, TRBD1, cannot be checked with no DNA. The CDR3 extends over 15 amino acids. Germline V gene sequence: CDR1 LNHDA, CDR2 SQIVND (reference sequence). CDR3 residues: CASSTGTAFPYEQYF.

The CDR3 sequence is CSVEGSNLNTEAFF. V is TRBV29-1 and J is TRBJ1-1. The CDR3 runs 14 residues. Germline loops: CDR1 SQVTM, CDR2 ANQGSEA.

V usage is TRBV7-2 and J usage is TRBJ2-5. The CDR3 covers 16 residues. In germline, CDR1 is SGHTA, CDR2 FQGNSA. The CDR3 loop reads CASSNRMTDRQETQYF. Together with reference TRBV7-2 and TRBJ2-5, the CDR3 gives the full variable domain: GAGVSQSPSNKVTEKGKDVELRCDPISGHTALYWYRQSLGQGLEFLIYFQGNSAPDKSGLPSDRFSAERTGGSVSTLTIQRTQQEDSAVYLCASSNRMTDRQETQYFGPGTRLLVL.

The gene calls are TRBV11-2 and TRBJ2-7; the TRBD1 assignment by TCRdb is unverifiable without DNA. The germline gives CDR1 SGHAT, CDR2 FQNNGV. This CDR3 is 12 amino acids long. CDR3 sequence: CASSTGTTVQYF.

According to its frequency, this clonotype is medium-sized. The rearrangement links TRBV15 to TRBJ2-5; absent DNA, TCRdb's TRBD2 call cannot be checked. Germline V gene sequence: CDR1 LNHNV, CDR2 YYDKDF (reference sequence). The CDR3 loop spans 14 amino acids. CDR3 sequence reads: CATSRERVGETQYF.